This T cell receptor beta chain came from a study of a mutant IDH1 vaccine in newly diagnosed glioma (dated by TCRdb to the early 2020s). Regarding the study in general: Eight vaccinations were administered to patients in weeks 1, 3, 5, 7, 11, 15, 19 and 23, corresponding to visits V03 through V10. Vaccination began 4-6 weeks after radiotherapy alone, or alongside temozolomide cycles in the chemotherapy-containing groups. Of the 30 to 35 treated patients, around 62% were male and approximately 40% were female, and a mean age of around 40 years was recorded. Prior to enrollment, standard therapy consisting of radiotherapy alone, temozolomide alone, or radiochemotherapy with temozolomide had been administered to patients, with the combination being received by most patients. Peripheral blood was drawn at six visits: V03 (baseline), V05, V07, V10, V12 and V13. Longitudinal TCRB deep sequencing was performed for some 25 treated patients wherever samples were available for exploratory analyses.

The time point label of this sample denotes: week 5, during vaccination. A 20-mer mutant IDH1 peptide at 300 micrograms in Montanide made up each vaccine dose, which was injected subcutaneously together with topical imiquimod. Newly diagnosed WHO grade 3 or 4 IDH1-mutant astrocytomas showing loss of nuclear ATRX were present in the donors. The samples were drawn from NOA16, a multicentre, single-arm, open-label phase I trial in Germany that tested a mutant IDH1 peptide vaccine in humans for the first time. Genomic DNA for TCRB sequencing was extracted from EDTA blood using the DNeasy Blood and Tissue Kit. V lost 5 bases and J lost 5 bases, and the count of bases not matched to a germline gene is 7. The germline V gene specifies SGHTA as CDR1 and FQGNSA as CDR2. The CDR3 has 14 amino acids, counting the end cysteine and phenylalanine. Of all the DNA, just the CDR3 is kept, 42 bases in frame from base 1.

A note on this clone: Its antigen remains unidentified. There are no base qualities to consult, and no much larger clone falls within one base.

Receptor libraries were prepared by the immunoSEQ multiplex PCR assay. Rearranged TCR beta chain sequences were amplified with the hsTCRB Kit following the manufacturer's protocol. TCRB libraries were sequenced on an Illumina MiSeq. Per the original workflow: The proprietary platform of the kit vendor was used for demultiplexing, trimming and gene mapping. TCRdb re-hosts the immuneACCESS table, in-frame sequences only. Its copies lack some clones; in the studies checked, an unresolved V gene accounts for under half of them, and the cause for the rest is not known. V and J calls and clone size are those listed in that table; D and trimming were worked out from the DNA. This sample is represented by roughly 40,000 clones; 90% to 95% of them were singletons. Around 3% of the sample belongs to the ten largest clones. Study-wide findings and limitations: PBMC samples for TCRB deep sequencing were selected based on availability. It was noted by the authors that analyses of patient blood samples could not be reproduced owing to sample limitations. Vaccine-induced immune responses across multiple MHC alleles were detected in approximately 93% of patients. Pseudoprogression appeared unrelated to alterations in the top peripheral T cell clonotypes detected by TCRB sequencing.

The TCR was taken from a man aged 50-59 years with glioma. Source: PBMCs, taken from a glioma patient whose treatment included an IDH1 peptide vaccine. The chain is made from TRBV7-2 and TRBJ2-5; TRBD2 fits 8 bases in the junction. The CDR3 corresponds to CASSELAVEETQYF. The DNA reads as follows: TGTGCCAGCAGCGAACTAGCGGTGGAGGAGACCCAGTACTTC.